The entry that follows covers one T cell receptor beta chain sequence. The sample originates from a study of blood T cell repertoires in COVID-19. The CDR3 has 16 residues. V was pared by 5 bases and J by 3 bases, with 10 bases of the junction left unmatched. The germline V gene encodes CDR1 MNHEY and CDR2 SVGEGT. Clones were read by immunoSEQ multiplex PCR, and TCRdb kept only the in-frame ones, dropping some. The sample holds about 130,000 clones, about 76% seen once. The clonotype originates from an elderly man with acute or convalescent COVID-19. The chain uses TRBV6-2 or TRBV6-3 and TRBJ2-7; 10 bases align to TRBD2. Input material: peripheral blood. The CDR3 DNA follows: TGTGCCAGCAGTCCACCGCCTAGCGGGGGACGCTACGAGCAGTACTTC. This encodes CASSPPPSGGRYEQYF.